The entry below gives a single T cell receptor beta chain sequence along with its context. What it binds is not known. This entry is derived from a study of OX40 agonist ivuxolimab in advanced cancers. General study findings and limits: The expanded peripheral T cells' antigen specificity was not determined. Clonal expansion was seen in CD4+ and CD8+ blood T cells by week 6 at 0.1 to 3.0 mg/kg. Expanded clones were, on average, more numerous among CD8+ T cells than CD4+.

The repertoire was sequenced with immunoSEQ multiplex PCR; TCRdb's copy has only in-frame clones and lacks some. This table has 80,000 to 100,000 clones, 90% to 95% appearing once. The sequencing used CD4+ or CD8+ T cells sorted from blood, collected in a trial of the OX40 agonist ivuxolimab. The source is an adult with an advanced solid tumor such as melanoma, head and neck, liver or kidney cancer.

CDR3 in DNA: TGTGCCAGCAGCTCTATAAGCGATACGCAGTATTTT. Protein sequence: CASSSISDTQYF. This sequence joins TRBV7-3 and TRBJ2-3; D not certain. In germline, CDR1 is SGHTA, CDR2 FQGTGA. The CDR3 is made up of 12 amino acids. Trimming took off 4 bases at V and 6 bases at J, with 8 bases between the two ends.